The present T cell receptor beta chain was sequenced within a study of molecular identifiers for immune sequencing clone quantification (dated by TCRdb to the late 2010s). Notes on the research overall: For a replicate experiment, RNA from around 20,000 or 100,000 naive CD8 T cells was divided into five aliquots, of which four were sequenced. This methods study benchmarked molecular-identifier clustering-based TCR repertoire sequencing (MIDCIRS) and TCR RNA copy counting, using CD8 T cells to do so. The paper's findings and limits, for the study overall: A single cell's worth of spiked-in Jurkat TCR RNA was reported detectable even among 900,000 to 1,000,000 naive CD8 T cells. Spiked-in Jurkat TCR RNA (about ten copies' worth), which is not part of the donor repertoire, was contained in the naive libraries. When barcode sub-clustering was left out, chimeric consensus sequences inflated TCR diversity, with chimeras reaching as high as 47%. The sizes of highly expanded clones could end up underestimated when identical TCR molecules share a barcode. In CMV-specific effector cells, clones with more than 20 RNA copies contained over 99% of molecules, whereas in naive cells such clones contained under 1% of molecules. Modeling estimated about three recovered TCR RNA copies per cell, compared with about 9.8 by digital PCR, which implies 30% to 35% capture efficiency.

Library creation used PCR. The sequencer listed for this sample is Illumina HiSeq 4000. Bulk TCR libraries were prepared as previously described, using TCR primers listed in Table S5. Total RNA was purified with the Qiagen AllPrep DNA/RNA kit. Reads from multiple sequencing runs of the same library were pooled before analysis. Processing in the source paper ran as follows. Reads were retained only if an exact TCR constant sequence was present, and the retained reads were trimmed to 150 nt and grouped according to their 12-nt molecular barcodes. Reads inside each barcode group were sub-clustered using a 15% Levenshtein threshold, and a quality-weighted consensus sequence was constructed for each RNA molecule. Non-functional sequences were discarded, and so were lower-count sequences lying one edit away from another sequence. On the basis of fitting two negative binomial distributions, barcode sub-clusters with fewer than 20% of the maximum read count were discarded. Clones were called with MiXCR by TCRdb after fastp trimmed the public reads at Q25, and only in-frame beta chains were retained. Entries are consolidated by CDR3 protein sequence, retaining the most common genes and DNA. TCRdb, not the original authors, processed these V and J calls. The sample data list approximately 670,000 distinct CDR3 sequences, and 20% of these were observed just once. The top ten constitute roughly 0.85% of the sample.

The V end loses 7 bases and the J end loses 4 bases, and a stretch of 13 bases separates them. CDR1 and CDR2 (LNHDA, SQIVND) derive from the germline V gene (reference sequence). CDR3 length: 13 amino acids, cysteine to phenylalanine. The kept DNA is CDR3 alone, 39 bases in frame from the first base. A few counts support this clonotype. Its binding antigen is unknown. Base qualities are not recorded, but no much larger clone differs from it by a single base. Naive CD8 T cell libraries were made from approximately 20,000 to 1,000,000 sorted cells using 10%, 30% or 50% of purified RNA. Naive CD8 T cells, defined as CD8+CD4-CCR7+CD45RA+, were FACS-sorted into RLT Plus buffer on a BD FACSAria II. Roughly 10 TCR copies' worth of Jurkat RNA were spiked into roughly 17,000-1,100,000 naive CD8 T cell samples to test detection sensitivity. Enrichment of CD8 T cells was performed with RosetteSep CD8+ T Cell Enrichment Cocktail and Ficoll-Paque, after which ACK red cell lysis was carried out.

The specimen sequenced was naive CD8+ T cells from blood, with Jurkat cell RNA spiked in. The cell subset or site label here, explained by the study, means: FACS-sorted CD8+CD4-CCR7+CD45RA+ naive T cells. The clonotype was recovered from a human donor in good health. Some libraries in this study had Jurkat cell RNA spiked in. The rearrangement joined TRBV19 to TRBJ1-2, and perhaps TRBD1 as D gene, on 5 matching bases. The CDR3 loop reads CASTAGDSYGYTF. The DNA reads TGTGCCAGTACCGCGGGAGACAGCTATGGCTACACCTTC.